The 28 T cell receptor beta chains listed next were all sequenced from one sample in a study of radiotherapy plus CTLA-4 blockade in lung cancer. Only in-frame clones appear in the TCRdb table, and some are missing; sequencing was by immunoSEQ multiplex PCR. The sample has approximately 67,000 clones, approximately 80% seen once. Material: peripheral blood, obtained from a patient treated with radiotherapy plus ipilimumab. Receptor source: a human donor with non-small cell lung cancer who had a partial response to radiotherapy plus ipilimumab.

The DNA of the CDR3 is TGTGCCAGCAGCCAAGTCACGATAGCGGGAGACAATGAGCAGTTCTTC. Protein: CASSQVTIAGDNEQFF. V and J are TRBV4-2 and TRBJ2-1, with 9 nucleotides matching TRBD2. Germline V CDR1 and CDR2: LGHNA, YNFKEQ. The V gene end was trimmed by 1 base and the J gene end by 5 bases; junction bases not matched to a gene: 6. The CDR3 covers 16 residues.

The V call is TRBV30, the J call TRBJ1-2; D might be TRBD1 (6 bases). The V gene's germline CDR1 is GTSNPN and CDR2 SVGIG (reference sequence). Between the trimmed V and J ends, which lost 1 base and 6 bases, there was a span of 15 bases. This CDR3 has 14 residues. CDR3 nucleotide sequence: TGTGCCTGGAGTGAGGGGGTACGGGCTCATGGCTACACCTTC. As protein: CAWSEGVRAHGYTF.

V and J are TRBV5-6 and TRBJ2-7, with a weak D call TRBD2 (6 bases). Germline values: CDR1 SGHDT, CDR2 YYEEEE. This CDR3 region has 16 residues. V lost 0 bases to trimming and J lost 1 base, with 14 bases between them. CDR3 DNA sequence: TGTGCCAGCAGCTTGGATCGGTGGGGGGAATCCTACGAGCAGTACTTC. Translated: CASSLDRWGESYEQYF.

The V call is TRBV5-1, the J call TRBJ2-1, with TRBD2 identical over 7 bases. CDR1 is SGHRS and CDR2 is YFSETQ in the germline V gene. J gave up 8 bases and V 0 bases, and 8 bases lay outside the gene matches. This CDR3 region has 15 residues. This chain's CDR3 is CASSLEASGVDEQFF. The CDR3, as DNA: TGCGCCAGCAGCTTGGAGGCTAGCGGAGTCGATGAGCAGTTCTTC.

The V gene is TRBV7-9, the J gene TRBJ1-2; 8 bases fit TRBD1. This CDR3 is built from 14 residues. The V gene's germline CDR1 is SEHNR and CDR2 FQNEAQ (reference sequence). J lost 10 bases, V lost 1 base, and 8 bases had no gene match. CDR3 nucleotides: TGTGCCAGCAGCTTAGGTCGGCAGGGGGCTCCCTACACCTTC. Protein product: CASSLGRQGAPYTF.

The J gene is TRBJ1-2, the V gene TRBV18, with D tentatively TRBD1 (5 bases). V was trimmed by 2 bases and J by 7 bases, leaving 14 bases between them. The germline CDR1 and CDR2 sequences are KGHSH and LQKENI. This CDR3 comprises 14 residues. The CDR3 sequence: CASSPGREAAGYTF. CDR3 coding DNA: TGTGCCAGCTCACCAGGCAGGGAGGCGGCTGGCTACACCTTC.

The CDR3, as DNA: TGTGCCAGCAGGACAGCAGATCAGCCCCAGCATTTT. This encodes CASRTADQPQHF. J is TRBJ1-5 and V is TRBV21-1; TRBD1, the table's D call, lacks a check against the DNA. TRBV21-1 counts as a pseudogene. The CDR3 totals 12 residues.

The gene calls are TRBV5-1 and TRBJ1-4, with 12 bases identical to TRBD1. The J segment lost 10 bases and the V segment lost 2 bases, leaving 3 bases of the junction unmatched. The CDR3 has 14 amino acids. Germline values: CDR1 SGHRS, CDR2 YFSETQ. The CDR3: CASSLGTGGGKLFF. The CDR3 DNA follows: TGCGCCAGCAGCTTAGGGACAGGGGGCGGAAAACTGTTTTTT.

The chain joins TRBV9 to TRBJ2-7; D is perhaps TRBD2 (6 bases). The germline V and J ends were trimmed by 2 bases and 5 bases, with 11 bases remaining between them. The germline V gene has CDR1 SGDLS and CDR2 YYNGEE. The CDR3 runs to 13 residues. CDR3 nucleotides: TGTGCCAGCAGCGTTGGAGGGTCGGACGAGCAGTACTTC. It yields the protein CASSVGGSDEQYF.

The chain joins TRBV18 to TRBJ2-2; 7 bases are a match to TRBD1. The junction had 3 bases not matched to a gene; V was cut back by 2 bases and J by 0 bases. The CDR3 length is 16 residues. Germline-derived CDR1 and CDR2 are KGHSH and LQKENI. The CDR3 coding sequence is TGTGCCAGCTCACCAACGACAGGGACGAACACCGGGGAGCTGTTTTTT. Encoded protein: CASSPTTGTNTGELFF.

The chain couples TRBV28 to TRBJ2-7; possibly TRBD1 for D (5 bases). V dropped 8 bases and J dropped 0 bases, with 14 bases sitting between them. CDR1 is MDHEN, CDR2 SYDVKM, per germline. CDR3 length equals 14 residues. CDR3 in amino acids: CASHETAGSYEQYF. The CDR3 DNA sequence: TGTGCCAGCCACGAGACAGCAGGCTCCTACGAGCAGTACTTC.

The chain combines TRBV5-5 with TRBJ1-6; D uncertain. V lost 3 bases and J 7 bases, leaving 11 bases between the germline ends. The CDR3 sequence is 14 residues long. Germline CDR1 is SGHKS and CDR2 is YYEKEE (reference sequence). CDR3 sequence (DNA): TGTGCCAGCAGCTCACCGCTAGAAAATTCACCCCTCCACTTT. Its translation: CASSSPLENSPLHF.

V and J are TRBV28 and TRBJ1-2; D is perhaps TRBD1 (6 bases). Trimming removed 3 bases at V and 4 bases at J, with 15 bases between. Germline V gene lookup returns CDR1 MDHEN and CDR2 SYDVKM. The CDR3 is made up of 15 amino acids. The chain's CDR3 is CASSFVRGAGYGYTF. The CDR3 DNA follows: TGTGCCAGCAGTTTCGTCCGGGGGGCTGGCTATGGCTACACCTTC.

The chain joins TRBV6-1 to TRBJ2-1, with 8 bases lining up with TRBD2. With V trimmed by 0 bases and J by 4 bases, 5 bases remained unmatched. This CDR3 contains 16 residues. Germline CDR1 MNHNS, CDR2 SASEGT. Here the CDR3 DNA reads TGTGCCAGCAGTGAAGCGCTTACGGGAGGGTACAATGAGCAGTTCTTC. Its translation: CASSEALTGGYNEQFF.

This chain uses TRBV5-1 with TRBJ2-5; 13 bases line up with TRBD2. The CDR3 contains 15 residues. Germline V CDR1 and CDR2: SGHRS, YFSETQ. V gave up 4 bases and J gave up 2 bases; unmatched junction bases: 2. The CDR3 DNA is TGCGCCAGCAGCGCGGGACTAGCGGGACAAGAGACCCAGTACTTC. Its translation: CASSAGLAGQETQYF.

This chain connects TRBV7-5 to TRBJ2-7; the D call TRBD1 from the table was never checked on the DNA. TRBV7-5 represents a pseudogene. CDR3 size: 12 residues. The CDR3 loop reads CVANFRENEQYF. DNA for the CDR3: TGTGTCGCAAATTTCAGGGAAAACGAGCAGTACTTC.

The chain couples TRBV11-2 to TRBJ1-4, with a tentative D call TRBD1 (6 bases). Germline V CDR1 and CDR2: SGHAT, FQNNGV. V was trimmed by 2 bases and J by 5 bases, leaving 12 bases between them. The CDR3 has 15 amino acids. The CDR3 nucleotides are TGTGCCAGCAGCTTAACAGGGAGGGGGAATGAAAAACTGTTTTTT. It is translated as CASSLTGRGNEKLFF.

The CDR3 spells CASRKGPGWNEKLFF. CDR3 nucleotide sequence: TGTGCCAGCAGAAAAGGACCGGGATGGAATGAAAAACTGTTTTTT. The chain uses TRBV6-5 and TRBJ1-4; D gene ambiguous. The CDR3 spans 15 residues. Germline CDR1 reads MNHEY; CDR2 reads SVGAGI. V lost 6 bases and J 5 bases, leaving 16 bases between the germline ends.

The rearrangement joins TRBV19 to TRBJ1-4; D is undetermined. The V and J ends lost 5 bases and 2 bases respectively, with 9 bases between them. CDR3 length: 14 amino acids. The germline gives CDR1 LNHDA, CDR2 SQIVND (reference sequence). The CDR3 DNA reads as TGTGCCAGTAGTGACACCACCACTAATGAAAAACTGTTTTTT. Translation: CASSDTTTNEKLFF.

The chain has TRBV21-1 and TRBJ1-1; the table's D call, TRBD1, has no DNA check behind it. TRBV21-1 is a documented pseudogene. CDR3 length equals 18 residues. CDR3: CASSKPPKKGQLNTEAFF. Here the CDR3 DNA reads TGTGCCAGCAGCAAGCCCCCAAAGAAAGGACAGCTAAACACTGAAGCTTTCTTT.

As regards this clone: The sample holds other DNA sequences that translate to the same CDR3. The V gene is TRBV27, the J gene TRBJ2-7; D is possibly TRBD1 (6 bases). The V end was cut by 5 bases, the J end by 1 base, with 9 bases between. Looked up from germline, CDR1 is MNHEY and CDR2 is SMNVEV (reference sequence). The CDR3 has 13 residues. The CDR3 is CASSLRGSYEQYF. CDR3 DNA: TGTGCCAGCAGTCTCAGGGGATCCTACGAGCAGTACTTC.

The chain links TRBV19 to TRBJ2-6, with a tentative D call TRBD1 (6 bases). The CDR3 totals 17 residues. Germline CDR1 LNHDA, CDR2 SQIVND (reference sequence). Trimming left V 5 bases short and J 0 bases short, with 14 bases between. CDR3 region: CASSPGQSGSGANVLTF. DNA of the CDR3: TGTGCCAGTAGTCCGGGACAATCAGGCTCTGGGGCCAACGTCCTGACTTTC.

V usage is TRBV11-2 and J usage is TRBJ1-2; TRBD1 might be the D (6 bases). The CDR3 extends over 13 amino acids. Germline V gives CDR1 SGHAT, CDR2 FQNNGV. Trimming took off 1 base at V and 4 bases at J, with 7 bases between the two ends. The CDR3 DNA is TGTGCCAGCAGCTTAGCCAGGGGCTATGGCTACACCTTC. Translating gives CASSLARGYGYTF. Variable domain in full (rest from reference TRBV11-2 and TRBJ1-2): EAGVAQSPRYKIIEKRQSVAFWCNPISGHATLYWYQQILGQGPKLLIQFQNNGVVDDSQLPKDRFSAERLKGVDSTLKIQPAKLEDSAVYLCASSLARGYGYTFGSGTRLTVV.

This clone turned up a few times. This chain connects TRBV7-8 to TRBJ1-5, with 7 bases fitting TRBD1. J gave up 5 bases and V 5 bases, and 6 bases lay outside the gene matches. The CDR3 consists of 14 residues. CDR1 SGHVS and CDR2 FQNEAQ come from the germline V gene. CDR3 bases: TGTGCCAGCAGCGCACAGGGGCAATATCAGCCCCAGCATTTT. This sequence encodes CASSAQGQYQPQHF. Drawing the rest from reference TRBV7-8 and TRBJ1-5, the complete variable domain is GAGVSQSPRYKVAKRGQDVALRCDPISGHVSLFWYQQALGQGPEFLTYFQNEAQLDKSGLPSDRFFAERPEGSVSTLKIQRTQQEDSAVYLCASSAQGQYQPQHFGDGTRLSIL.

The chain joins TRBV5-1 to TRBJ2-3, with D maybe TRBD1 (6 bases). The ends were cut back, 0 bases at V and 6 bases at J, with 8 bases in the middle. CDR3 length equals 13 residues. Germline CDR1 reads SGHRS; CDR2 reads YFSETQ. The CDR3 here is CASSLERGDTQYF. CDR3 bases: TGCGCCAGCAGCTTGGAGAGGGGGGATACGCAGTATTTT.

The rearrangement uses TRBV5-1 and TRBJ1-2; perhaps TRBD1 as D (6 bases). V lost 3 bases and J 8 bases, leaving 26 bases between the germline ends. Germline CDR1 SGHRS, CDR2 YFSETQ. The CDR3 length is 17 residues. CDR3 amino acids: CASSSTVRQGKVGGYTF. CDR3 nucleotide sequence: TGCGCCAGCAGCTCAACCGTCCGGCAGGGGAAGGTGGGCGGCTACACCTTC.

This clone was picked up a small number of times. The V gene is TRBV7-3, the J gene TRBJ2-7; 8 bases map to TRBD2. The ends lost 7 bases at V and 5 bases at J; junction bases unmatched: 7. Germline V CDR1 and CDR2: SGHTA, FQGTGA. The CDR3 totals 13 residues. The CDR3 region is CASTAGAWDEQYF. CDR3 sequence (DNA): TGTGCCAGCACAGCGGGAGCATGGGACGAGCAGTACTTC.

The chain combines TRBV14 with TRBJ1-1; D unresolved. Trimming left V 3 bases short and J 7 bases short, with 21 bases between. The CDR3 is made up of 16 amino acids. The germline CDR1 and CDR2 sequences are SGHDN and FVKESK. DNA for the CDR3: TGTGCCAGCAGCCATGGGGAGGGATGGGTTCCCCGTGAAGCTTTCTTT. This translates into CASSHGEGWVPREAFF. Full variable domain (remainder filled in from reference TRBV14 and TRBJ1-1): EAGVTQFPSHSVIEKGQTVTLRCDPISGHDNLYWYRRVMGKEIKFLLHFVKESKQDESGMPNNRFLAERTGGTYSTLKVQPAELEDSGVYFCASSHGEGWVPREAFFGQGTRLTVV.